One sample yielded the 31 T cell receptor beta chains listed below, sequenced in a study of cytomegalovirus exposure and HLA in healthy donors. PCR involved 60 Vbeta and 13 Jbeta primers. Using immunoSEQ multiplex PCR, the repertoire was profiled, and TCRdb retains in-frame clones only, with some absent. In the table there are about 160,000 clones, approximately 84% of which are singletons. Sequencing was done on a sample of PBMCs. Receptors originate from a male donor in good health and CMV-seropositive.

The V call is TRBV19, the J call TRBJ2-3, with TRBD1 matching over 10 bases. Germline trimming cut 1 base from V and 2 bases from J; bases unmatched to any gene: 6. Germline assignment: CDR1 LNHDA and CDR2 SQIVND (reference sequence). The CDR3 loop spans 17 amino acids. CDR3 sequence (DNA): TGTGCCAGTAGTATAGGTTCGGGACAGGGGACCACAGATACGCAGTATTTT. Encoded protein: CASSIGSGQGTTDTQYF.

The chain couples TRBV6-1 to TRBJ2-7, with D uncertain. Germline V lookup: CDR1 MNHNS, CDR2 SASEGT. V lost 7 bases, J lost 1 base, and 8 bases lay in between. CDR3 length: 12 residues. The CDR3 DNA reads as TGTGCCAGCACCCAGACTTCCTACGAGCAGTACTTC. Amino acids: CASTQTSYEQYF.

The CDR3 is CASARSLADNYEQYF. DNA of the CDR3: TGTGCCAGCGCAAGGTCACTAGCGGACAACTACGAGCAGTACTTC. The V and J genes are TRBV7-2 and TRBJ2-7, with 8 nucleotides matching TRBD2. Germline loops: CDR1 SGHTA, CDR2 FQGNSA. Germline trimming cut 8 bases from V and 3 bases from J; bases unmatched to any gene: 12. This CDR3 region has 15 residues. Using reference TRBV7-2 and TRBJ2-7 for the parts outside the CDR3, the full variable domain is GAGVSQSPSNKVTEKGKDVELRCDPISGHTALYWYRQSLGQGLEFLIYFQGNSAPDKSGLPSDRFSAERTGGSVSTLTIQRTQQEDSAVYLCASARSLADNYEQYFGPGTRLTVT.

The gene calls are TRBV27 and TRBJ1-5; 7 bases fit TRBD1. The CDR3 covers 15 residues. Germline V CDR1 and CDR2: MNHEY, SMNVEV (reference sequence). V gave up 9 bases and J gave up 4 bases; unmatched junction bases: 12. The CDR3 is CASGEAYRGNQPQHF. The CDR3 DNA sequence: TGTGCCAGTGGTGAGGCCTACAGGGGAAATCAGCCCCAGCATTTT.

This clone came up a few times. Other nucleotide sequences in the sample specify the same CDR3. The V call is TRBV19, the J call TRBJ1-1, with TRBD1 as a possible D gene (6 bases). Germline CDR1 reads LNHDA; CDR2 reads SQIVND (reference sequence). The CDR3 length is 15 residues. Between the trimmed V and J ends, which lost 3 bases and 4 bases, there was a span of 15 bases. The CDR3 sequence is CASSISGGLSTEAFF. CDR3 bases: TGTGCCAGTAGTATTTCCGGGGGGCTCAGCACTGAAGCTTTCTTT.

The chain has TRBV5-4 and TRBJ2-7; possibly TRBD2 for D (6 bases). The CDR3 length is 15 residues. Trimming took off 6 bases at V and 6 bases at J, with 22 bases between the two ends. Germline V gene lookup returns CDR1 SGHNT and CDR2 YYREEE (reference sequence). CDR3 loop: CASNTNSGYLGEQYF. The DNA for the CDR3 is TGTGCCAGCAACACAAATAGCGGATACCTAGGCGAGCAGTACTTC. The full variable domain, its missing parts supplied by reference TRBV5-4 and TRBJ2-7, is ETGVTQSPTHLIKTRGQQVTLRCSSQSGHNTVSWYQQALGQGPQFIFQYYREEENGRGNFPPRFSGLQFPNYSSELNVNALELDDSALYLCASNTNSGYLGEQYFGPGTRLTVT.

This clone was observed a handful of times. This sequence joins TRBV18 and TRBJ2-5, with TRBD2 matching over 7 bases. This CDR3 comprises 13 residues. Germline assignment: CDR1 KGHSH and CDR2 LQKENI. With 6 bases clipped from V and 3 bases from J, the junction kept 4 bases outside the gene matches. The CDR3: CASSTSEEETQYF. Here the CDR3 DNA reads TGTGCCAGCTCCACTAGCGAGGAAGAGACCCAGTACTTC.

The rearrangement joins TRBV18 to TRBJ2-2; TRBD1 might be the D (6 bases). Looked up from germline, CDR1 is KGHSH and CDR2 is LQKENI. The CDR3 is made up of 16 amino acids. The ends were cut back, 1 base at V and 1 base at J, with 10 bases in the middle. The CDR3 sequence is CASSPQETGNTGELFF. CDR3 in DNA: TGTGCCAGCTCACCACAAGAGACAGGGAACACCGGGGAGCTGTTTTTT.

This sequence joins TRBV11-1 and TRBJ2-7; D gene unclear. The germline gives CDR1 SGHAT, CDR2 FQDESV (reference sequence). V was pared by 2 bases and J by 6 bases, with 5 bases between. This CDR3 is 11 amino acids long. The CDR3 coding sequence is TGTGCCAGCAGCTTATCGGGCGAGCAGTACTTC. Translated: CASSLSGEQYF.

This clone was counted between two and nine times. The CDR3, as DNA: TGTTCCGTTAGTACCCGAAGTCTCCACGAGCAGTACTTC. Translation: CSVSTRSLHEQYF. The rearrangement joins TRBV7-9 to TRBJ2-7, with D uncertain. CDR1 SEHNR and CDR2 FQNEAQ come from the germline V gene (reference sequence). This CDR3 has 13 residues.

As concerns this clone: Other DNA sequences in the sample encode the same CDR3. This sequence joins TRBV30 and TRBJ1-3; a possible D gene is TRBD1 (6 bases). The CDR3 totals 11 residues. Germline V gives CDR1 GTSNPN, CDR2 SVGIG (reference sequence). The V gene lost 5 bases and the J gene lost 7 bases, with 9 bases spanning the gap. CDR3 coding DNA: TGTGCCTGGTCTAGGGGGAACACCATATATTTT. This sequence encodes CAWSRGNTIYF.

The V gene is TRBV9, the J gene TRBJ1-2; TRBD1 might be the D (5 bases). Trimming stripped 0 bases from V and 0 bases from J, with 15 bases between. The CDR3 runs to 17 residues. Germline assignment: CDR1 SGDLS and CDR2 YYNGEE. CDR3 residues: CASSVDIGTGANYGYTF. DNA of the CDR3: TGTGCCAGCAGCGTAGACATTGGGACTGGAGCTAACTATGGCTACACCTTC. Supplemented by reference TRBV9 and TRBJ1-2, the full variable domain reads DSGVTQTPKHLITATGQRVTLRCSPRSGDLSVYWYQQSLDQGLQFLIQYYNGEERAKGNILERFSAQQFPDLHSELNLSSLELGDSALYFCASSVDIGTGANYGYTFGSGTRLTVV.

The chain employs TRBV27 and TRBJ2-2; D unresolved. The CDR3 consists of 14 residues. V lost 2 bases and J lost 1, with 5 bases in between. The germline V gene encodes CDR1 MNHEY and CDR2 SMNVEV (reference sequence). The CDR3 sequence: CASSLGLNTGELFF. The CDR3, as DNA: TGTGCCAGCAGTTTAGGGCTGAACACCGGGGAGCTGTTTTTT.

The V gene is TRBV6-5, the J gene TRBJ1-1, with 9 bases aligning to TRBD1. Germline CDR1 reads MNHEY; CDR2 reads SVGAGI. J gave up 7 bases and V 2 bases, and 8 bases lay outside the gene matches. This CDR3 region has 15 residues. The CDR3 nucleotides read TGTGCCAGCAGTTACCCTGGACAGGGGCGGGGTGAAGCTTTCTTT. This encodes CASSYPGQGRGEAFF.

The chain uses TRBV6-1 and TRBJ1-5; 8 bases line up with TRBD1. The germline CDR1 and CDR2 sequences are MNHNS and SASEGT. This CDR3 contains 14 residues. The V segment lost 3 bases and the J segment 2 bases; nucleotides outside the gene matches: 0. CDR3 loop: CASSETGGNQPQHF. CDR3 coding DNA: TGTGCCAGCAGTGAGACAGGGGGCAATCAGCCCCAGCATTTT.

At least ten counts were recorded for this clone. The chain joins TRBV13 to TRBJ2-7, with 12 bases matching TRBD2. Germline trimming cut 5 bases from V and 2 bases from J; bases unmatched to any gene: 16. Germline V gene sequence: CDR1 PRHDT, CDR2 FYEKMQ (reference sequence). The length of the CDR3 is 19 residues. CDR3 loop: CASSNGGLAGSSGPYEQYF. The CDR3 coding sequence is TGTGCCAGCAGCAATGGCGGACTAGCGGGATCATCGGGACCCTACGAGCAGTACTTC. Full variable domain (remainder filled in from reference TRBV13 and TRBJ2-7): AAGVIQSPRHLIKEKRETATLKCYPIPRHDTVYWYQQGPGQDPQFLISFYEKMQSDKGSIPDRFSAQQFSDYHSELNMSSLELGDSALYFCASSNGGLAGSSGPYEQYFGPGTRLTVT.

This chain connects TRBV28 to TRBJ2-1; 9 bases agree with TRBD1. This CDR3 region has 19 residues. With V trimmed by 4 bases and J by 0 bases, 13 bases remained unmatched. Germline lookup yields CDR1 MDHEN and CDR2 SYDVKM. The CDR3 bases are TGTGCCAGCAGTTCTCCGGGACAGGGATCTTTCGGCTCCTACAATGAGCAGTTCTTC. Translating it yields CASSSPGQGSFGSYNEQFF.

There are a few counts of this clone. At one end the junction does not follow the germline gene, possibly because of a read error. The V gene is TRBV7-9, the J gene TRBJ1-6, with D maybe TRBD1 (6 bases). Germline lookup yields CDR1 SEHNR and CDR2 FQNEAQ (reference sequence). The CDR3 spans 11 residues. Written as DNA, the CDR3 is TGTTCCAGCAGCTTGGGGGACACCCTCCACTTT. This translates into CSSSLGDTLHF. Using reference TRBV7-9 and TRBJ1-6 for the parts outside the CDR3, the full variable domain is DTGVSQNPRHKITKRGQNVTFRCDPISEHNRLYWYRQTLGQGPEFLTYFQNEAQLEKSRLLSDRFSAERPKGSFSTLEIQRTEQGDSAMYLCSSSLGDTLHFGNGTRLTVT.

This CDR3 reads CASSQKVGTGGNQPQHF. The CDR3 DNA is TGTGCCAGCAGCCAAAAGGTAGGGACAGGGGGCAATCAGCCCCAGCATTTT. The V gene is TRBV4-2, the J gene TRBJ1-5, with 10 bases that match TRBD1. Germline CDR1 and CDR2: LGHNA and YNFKEQ. Trimming took 2 bases from V and 2 from J; bases not matched to a gene: 6. The CDR3 totals 17 residues.

This clone was seen only a few times. This chain links TRBV7-9 with TRBJ1-1; 10 bases align to TRBD1. The V segment lost 0 bases and the J segment 4 bases; nucleotides outside the gene matches: 8. The CDR3 is 17 amino acids. The germline CDR1 and CDR2 sequences are SEHNR and FQNEAQ (reference sequence). CDR3 nucleotide sequence: TGTGCCAGCAGCTTAGCGCTAGACAGGGGGCGCGTCACTGAAGCTTTCTTT. Encoded protein: CASSLALDRGRVTEAFF. The full variable domain, rest sourced from reference TRBV7-9 and TRBJ1-1, is DTGVSQNPRHKITKRGQNVTFRCDPISEHNRLYWYRQTLGQGPEFLTYFQNEAQLEKSRLLSDRFSAERPKGSFSTLEIQRTEQGDSAMYLCASSLALDRGRVTEAFFGQGTRLTVV.

V is TRBV4-3 and J is TRBJ2-7; TRBD2 matches 14 bases. The CDR3 has 14 residues. The germline CDR1 and CDR2 sequences are LGHNA and YSLEER. The junction had 0 bases not matched to a gene; V was cut back by 3 bases and J by 5 bases. The CDR3 bases are TGCGCCAGCAGCCAGGGACTAGCGGGAGACGAGCAGTACTTC. This codes for CASSQGLAGDEQYF.

This CDR3 reads CASSLDRGGYNEQFF. The CDR3 DNA is TGTGCCAGCAGTTTAGACAGGGGGGGATACAATGAGCAGTTCTTC. J is TRBJ2-1 and V is TRBV27; 9 nucleotides align to TRBD1. Germline values: CDR1 MNHEY, CDR2 SMNVEV (reference sequence). CDR3 length: 15 amino acids. The trim removed 2 bases at V and 4 bases at J, leaving 3 bases unmatched.

This chain links TRBV5-1 with TRBJ1-2; D perhaps matches TRBD1 (6 bases). V lost 5 bases, J lost 5 bases, and 16 bases lay in between. The V gene's germline CDR1 is SGHRS and CDR2 YFSETQ. The CDR3 runs 14 residues. The CDR3 protein is CASRTGSQGYGYTF. The CDR3 region has the DNA TGCGCCAGCAGAACAGGGTCACAGGGATATGGCTACACCTTC.

This clone was observed a handful of times. J is TRBJ2-2 and V is TRBV2; D is undetermined. CDR1 and CDR2 from the germline V gene are SNHLY and FYNNEI. The CDR3 is made up of 14 amino acids. The V and J ends lost 2 bases and 1 base respectively, with 5 bases between them. CDR3 bases: TGTGCCAGCAGTGAAAGCCAGAACACCGGGGAGCTGTTTTTT. It codes for CASSESQNTGELFF.

The rearrangement joins TRBV2 to TRBJ2-7; D unclear. This CDR3 has 13 residues. The ends were cut back, 3 bases at V and 3 bases at J, with 9 bases in the middle. Germline assignment: CDR1 SNHLY and CDR2 FYNNEI. CDR3 nucleotides: TGTGCCAGCAGTGAGGATGGCGGCTACGAGCAGTACTTC. Protein product: CASSEDGGYEQYF. The variable domain in full, completed from reference TRBV2 and TRBJ2-7, reads EPEVTQTPSHQVTQMGQEVILRCVPISNHLYFYWYRQILGQKVEFLVSFYNNEISEKSEIFDDQFSVERPDGSNFTLKIRSTKLEDSAMYFCASSEDGGYEQYFGPGTRLTVT.

This clone was counted between two and nine times. J is TRBJ1-4 and V is TRBV29-1; perhaps TRBD1 as D (6 bases). The CDR3 loop spans 13 amino acids. V lost 4 bases to trimming and J lost 4 bases, with 10 bases between them. The germline CDR1 and CDR2 sequences are SQVTM and ANQGSEA. CDR3 region: CSVGTANNEKLFF. The CDR3 nucleotides read TGCAGCGTTGGGACAGCCAATAATGAAAAACTGTTTTTT.

V gene TRBV19 combines with J gene TRBJ1-2; the match to TRBD1 covers 7 bases. CDR1 and CDR2 (germline): LNHDA, SQIVND (reference sequence). This CDR3 contains 15 residues. V dropped 6 bases and J dropped 1; count of bases not matched to a gene: 8. This chain's CDR3 is CASSPSGTVNYGYTF. The DNA of the CDR3 is TGTGCCAGTAGCCCCTCTGGGACAGTTAACTATGGCTACACCTTC. Full variable domain (rest looked up from reference TRBV19 and TRBJ1-2): DGGITQSPKYLFRKEGQNVTLSCEQNLNHDAMYWYRQDPGQGLRLIYYSQIVNDFQKGDIAEGYSVSREKKESFPLTVTSAQKNPTAFYLCASSPSGTVNYGYTFGSGTRLTVV.

The genes are TRBV4-1 and TRBJ2-7, with a tentative D call TRBD1 (5 bases). CDR3 size: 16 residues. V lost 3 bases to trimming and J lost 0 bases, with 15 bases between them. Germline V gene sequence: CDR1 MGHRA, CDR2 YSYEKL. CDR3 nucleotide sequence: TGCGCCAGCAGCCACCCCCTGGCAGGGAACTCCTACGAGCAGTACTTC. Translated, it gives CASSHPLAGNSYEQYF.

This rearrangement joins TRBV9 to TRBJ2-5; D unclear. The CDR3 length is 12 residues. Germline assignment: CDR1 SGDLS and CDR2 YYNGEE. Between the trimmed V and J ends, which lost 4 bases and 4 bases, there was a span of 8 bases. Here the CDR3 DNA reads TGTGCCAGCAGCCGGGTGGGAGAGACCCAGTACTTC. It is translated as CASSRVGETQYF.

The rearrangement uses TRBV18 and TRBJ2-5, with D maybe TRBD1 (5 bases). Trimming removed 2 bases at V and 5 bases at J, with 18 bases between. This CDR3 has 16 residues. The germline CDR1 and CDR2 sequences are KGHSH and LQKENI. Here the CDR3 reads CASSPRGGFLGETQYF. The CDR3 DNA reads as TGTGCCAGCTCACCAAGGGGCGGCTTCCTTGGGGAGACCCAGTACTTC.

This chain connects TRBV11-3 to TRBJ1-1, with D perhaps matching TRBD1 (5 bases). In germline, CDR1 is SGHNT, CDR2 YENEEA. The CDR3 is 15 residues long. V was cut by 5 bases and J by 3 bases, with 16 bases left in between. This chain's CDR3 is CASSPGPGWDTEAFF. CDR3 coding DNA: TGTGCCAGCAGCCCAGGTCCAGGGTGGGACACTGAAGCTTTCTTT.